This TCR beta chain was retrieved from a study of blood T cells in healthy people across ages. Combining a sample-barcoded 5' primer with a J-beta primer mix, a second PCR ran for 7 to 11 cycles. TCRdb reprocessed the 5' RACE reads with MiXCR, giving one entry per CDR3 protein. The profile shows about 1.7 million distinct CDR3 sequences, over 25% of them singletons. This clonotype has only a few counts. Its target is not known. Study-level findings and limits: Roughly linear age-related decline in beta diversity appeared, significant by age around 40.

The germline gives CDR1 MNHEY, CDR2 SVGAGI. V was pared by 6 bases and J by 6 bases, with 10 bases of the junction left unmatched. There are 14 residues in the CDR3. The sequencing input was blood. The clonotype comes from a woman aged 25 to 39 in good health. The chain links TRBV6-5 to TRBJ2-7, with 8 bases lining up with TRBD2. In DNA, the CDR3 is TGTGCCAGCAGCTCCGGGACTAGGGCGACCGAGCAGTACTTC. It translates to CASSSGTRATEQYF.